Listed below are T cell receptor beta chains from one sample, sequenced in a study of beta chain features in type 1 diabetes. The method was immunoSEQ multiplex PCR; TCRdb's version includes in-frame clones alone and lacks a portion of them. The data hold fewer than 300,000 clones, with around 20% observed a single time. Sequences were obtained from naive CD4+ T cells from blood. The receptors derive from a middle-aged woman with type 1 diabetes. Each CDR3 is given with its conserved first and last residue.

V gene	J gene	CDR3 length	CDR3 protein
TRBV7-3	TRBJ1-2	15	CASSPNPLQGGGYTF
TRBV25-1	TRBJ2-6	17	CASSESGLDSGANVLTF
TRBV6-5	TRBJ1-4	13	CASSQRDREKLFF
TRBV18	TRBJ1-1	15	CASSQTGVMNTEAFF
TRBV7-9	TRBJ1-4	14	CASSSTGAGEKLFF
TRBV7-2	TRBJ1-5	15	CASSLGLNSNQPQHF
TRBV7-2	TRBJ1-1	14	CASSWDRPNTEAFF
TRBV12-5	TRBJ2-5	12	CATTDREGTQYF
TRBV5-4	TRBJ2-1	15	CASSPGQGTYNEQFF
TRBV25-1	TRBJ1-6	16	CASRGTGGSYNSPLHF
TRBV28	TRBJ2-5	17	CASSSPGLAGSGETQYF